These T cell receptor beta chains were read from a single sample in a study of CD8 T cells in Susac syndrome. One entry per CDR3 protein, called by TCRdb with MiXCR from the immunoSEQ multiplex PCR reads. Found here are tens of thousands of distinct CDR3 sequences, more than 85% of them singletons; the top ten hold 0.35% to 0.5%. The sample consisted of CD8+ T cells from PBMCs. These receptors all stem from a human donor in good health. CDR3s include the opening cysteine and the closing phenylalanine or tryptophan. A D gene is named only where the DNA matches it firmly. Some rows mark clone size as missing; the rest say once, few, many or name a class of expanded clone.

J: TRBJ1-1; size: -; V: TRBV20-1; D: -; DNA: TGCAGCACGAACGGACAGCGTGAAGCTTTCTTT; CDR3: CSTNGQREAFF
J: TRBJ2-3; size: -; V: TRBV7-9; D: -; DNA: TGTGCCAGCAGCGCCTTAAGGGTCTGTGAGGGAAATACAGATACGCAGTATTTT; CDR3: CASSALRVCEGNTDTQYF
J: TRBJ1-1; size: -; V: TRBV19; D: -; DNA: TGTGCCAGTAGTGTCATCCAGGGAGATGAAGCTTTCTTT; CDR3: CASSVIQGDEAFF
J: TRBJ2-1; size: -; V: TRBV19; D: -; DNA: TGTGCCAGTAGCTCTCTGGACGCGCACAATGAGCAGTTCTTC; CDR3: CASSSLDAHNEQFF
J: TRBJ2-1; size: -; V: TRBV19; D: TRBD2; DNA: TGTGCCAGTAGTATGGGGACTAGCAGTTACAATGAGCAGTTCTTC; CDR3: CASSMGTSSYNEQFF
J: TRBJ2-1; size: -; V: TRBV28; D: TRBD2; DNA: TGTGCCAGCAGTTTGAGAGCGGGACTAGCGGGAGGACCCCATTACAATGAGCAGTTCTTC; CDR3: CASSLRAGLAGGPHYNEQFF
J: TRBJ2-5; size: -; V: TRBV7-8; D: -; DNA: TGTGCCAGCAGCCCGAGCCAGATTCAAGAGACCCAGTACTTC; CDR3: CASSPSQIQETQYF
J: TRBJ2-2; size: once; V: TRBV7-9; D: -; DNA: TGTGCCAGCAGCCAACCCCCCCAAGGGGCGGGCGGGGAGCTGTTTTTT; CDR3: CASSQPPQGAGGELFF
J: TRBJ1-5; size: -; V: TRBV10-3; D: -; DNA: TGTGCCATCAGTGAGAGTTTTAGCAATCAGCCCCAGCATTTT; CDR3: CAISESFSNQPQHF
J: TRBJ2-1; size: -; V: TRBV19; D: TRBD2; DNA: TGTGCCAGTAGTATAGTAACCCCCAAACTAGCGGGGATCAACAATGAGCAGTTCTTC; CDR3: CASSIVTPKLAGINNEQFF
J: TRBJ2-3; size: -; V: TRBV6-2/TRBV6-3; D: TRBD2; DNA: TGTGCCAGCAGTTACGAGATGATACTAGCGGACCGCACAGATACGCAGTATTTT; CDR3: CASSYEMILADRTDTQYF
J: TRBJ1-5; size: -; V: TRBV12-3/TRBV12-4; D: -; DNA: TGTGCCAGCAGTTTTGATGGGTATAGCAATCAGCCCCAGCATTTT; CDR3: CASSFDGYSNQPQHF
J: TRBJ2-5; size: -; V: TRBV7-9; D: -; DNA: TGTGCCAGCAGCCCCGTGGAGGGGCAAGAGACCCAGTACTTC; CDR3: CASSPVEGQETQYF
J: TRBJ2-7; size: -; V: TRBV14; D: TRBD2; DNA: TGTGCCAGCAGCCAAGAAGCGGGAGTCTCGTACGAGCAGTACTTC; CDR3: CASSQEAGVSYEQYF
J: TRBJ2-7; size: -; V: TRBV4-1; D: -; DNA: TGCGCCAGCAGCCAAGGACAGTTCTACGAGCAGTACTTC; CDR3: CASSQGQFYEQYF
J: TRBJ2-2; size: -; V: TRBV6-1; D: -; DNA: TGTGCCAGCATTTTGACGGGTTCTTTAACCGGGGAGCTGTTTTTT; CDR3: CASILTGSLTGELFF
J: TRBJ1-1; size: -; V: TRBV27; D: -; DNA: TGTGCCAGCAGTTTAGGGGGGGACACTGAAGCTTTCTTT; CDR3: CASSLGGDTEAFF
J: TRBJ1-2; size: once; V: TRBV5-5; D: -; DNA: TGTGCCAGCAGCTTGCCCCAGGGGTTCAACTATGGCTACACCTTC; CDR3: CASSLPQGFNYGYTF
J: TRBJ2-1; size: few; V: TRBV19; D: TRBD2; DNA: TGTGCCAGTAGCCTGATAGCGGGAGGGCCGAATGAGCAGTTCTTC; CDR3: CASSLIAGGPNEQFF
J: TRBJ2-5; size: -; V: TRBV29-1; D: -; DNA: TGCAGCGTGATTTCAGGGTGGGTTACTGAGACCCAGTACTTC; CDR3: CSVISGWVTETQYF
J: TRBJ1-2; size: -; V: TRBV7-9; D: -; DNA: TGTGCCAGCACCATCCTCCCCCAGGATGGCTACACCTTC; CDR3: CASTILPQDGYTF
J: TRBJ1-1; size: once; V: TRBV10-1; D: -; DNA: TGCGCCAGCTCGGGGACGATAGGTATGGCTGAAGCTTTCTTT; CDR3: CASSGTIGMAEAFF
J: TRBJ2-1; size: -; V: TRBV29-1; D: TRBD2; DNA: TGCAGCGTTGAAGATGCGGGAGGGCTGTCCTACAATGAGCAGTTCTTC; CDR3: CSVEDAGGLSYNEQFF
J: TRBJ2-7; size: -; V: TRBV7-9; D: -; DNA: TGTGCCAGCAGCGCTGCCTTGGCGGACAGAAATAAGCAGTACTTC; CDR3: CASSAALADRNKQYF
J: TRBJ2-3; size: -; V: TRBV12-3/TRBV12-4; D: -; DNA: TGTGCCAGCAGTCATCCTAGGCCTAGCACAGATACGCAGTATTTT; CDR3: CASSHPRPSTDTQYF
J: TRBJ2-3; size: -; V: TRBV27; D: -; DNA: TGTGCCAGCAGTGGTCGGGTAGATACGCAGTATTTT; CDR3: CASSGRVDTQYF
J: TRBJ1-3; size: -; V: TRBV19; D: -; DNA: TGTGCCAGTAGACGTAGGGAGACGGACGGGCCTGGAAACACCATATATTTT; CDR3: CASRRRETDGPGNTIYF